Below are 31 T cell receptor beta chains sequenced from a single sample in a study of shared clonotypes between healthy human individuals. The protocol was immunoSEQ multiplex PCR, while the TCRdb copy is restricted to in-frame clones and leaves out a portion. The table records 400,000 to 500,000 clones, around three quarters of them present only once. Sequencing was done on a sample of PBMCs. All receptors derive from a woman aged 40-49 years in good health. Some clones in this sample may be carry-over from other donors' samples.

The V call is TRBV19, the J call TRBJ1-5; D may be TRBD1 (5 bases). The germline gives CDR1 LNHDA, CDR2 SQIVND (reference sequence). The CDR3 length is 13 residues. V was pared by 6 bases and J by 1 base, with 7 bases between. CDR3 sequence: CASSEGSNQPQHF. The CDR3 nucleotides are TGTGCCAGTAGCGAGGGGAGCAATCAGCCCCAGCATTTT.

In DNA, the CDR3 is TGTGCCAGTACTGTTCTAGGGTCTGAGACCCAGTACTTC. Encoded protein: CASTVLGSETQYF. The V gene is TRBV2, the J gene TRBJ2-5, with D unclear. CDR1 is SNHLY, CDR2 FYNNEI, per germline. Trimming shortened V by 9 bases and J by 5 bases, and 16 bases separated the two germline ends. The CDR3 consists of 13 residues. Supplemented by reference TRBV2 and TRBJ2-5, the full variable domain reads EPEVTQTPSHQVTQMGQEVILRCVPISNHLYFYWYRQILGQKVEFLVSFYNNEISEKSEIFDDQFSVERPDGSNFTLKIRSTKLEDSAMYFCASTVLGSETQYFGPGTRLLVL.

This rearrangement joins TRBV28 to TRBJ2-2, with TRBD1 matching 7 bases. V lost 5 bases to trimming and J lost 5 bases; unmatched junction nucleotides: 23. The germline gives CDR1 MDHEN, CDR2 SYDVKM. The CDR3 is 20 amino acids. The CDR3 loop is CASSPQGLGRVVGSTGELFF. CDR3 DNA sequence: TGTGCCAGCAGTCCACAGGGGTTAGGTAGGGTAGTCGGCTCGACCGGGGAGCTGTTTTTT.

The V gene is TRBV7-3, the J gene TRBJ2-2; D perhaps matches TRBD1 (6 bases). The germline CDR1 and CDR2 sequences are SGHTA and FQGTGA. There are 17 residues in the CDR3. Trimming took 4 bases from V and 1 from J, leaving 16 bases between them. The CDR3 region has the DNA TGTGCCAGCAGCTATATCTATATGGGACAGAACACCGGGGAGCTGTTTTTT. It codes for CASSYIYMGQNTGELFF.

This chain links TRBV27 with TRBJ1-1; no firm D call. This CDR3 has 15 residues. Germline lookup yields CDR1 MNHEY and CDR2 SMNVEV (reference sequence). Between the trimmed V and J ends, which lost 7 bases and 1 base, there was a span of 16 bases. This CDR3 reads CASNPLRPWNTEAFF. The CDR3 DNA follows: TGTGCCAGCAACCCCCTGCGCCCGTGGAACACTGAAGCTTTCTTT.

CDR3 DNA: TGTGCCAGCAGCGTCGGACTAGCGGCCTACGAGCAGTACTTC. This sequence encodes CASSVGLAAYEQYF. The chain is built from TRBV9 and TRBJ2-7; 10 nucleotides line up with TRBD2. CDR3 length: 14 residues. Germline CDR1 is SGDLS and CDR2 is YYNGEE. The V and J ends lost 2 bases and 2 bases, in that order; junction bases with no gene match: 1.

CDR3 in DNA: TGTGCCAGCAGTTCTAGCGGGAGAGGAGCAGATACGCAGTATTTT. Protein: CASSSSGRGADTQYF. The rearrangement uses TRBV6-5 and TRBJ2-3, with TRBD2 identical over 10 bases. The trim removed 4 bases at V and 4 bases at J, leaving 5 bases unmatched. This CDR3 comprises 15 residues. The germline CDR1 and CDR2 sequences are MNHEY and SVGAGI.

This rearrangement joins TRBV2 to TRBJ2-4; weak D call: TRBD2 (6 bases). The CDR3 has 13 residues. The germline V gene encodes CDR1 SNHLY and CDR2 FYNNEI. The germline V and J ends were trimmed by 8 bases and 6 bases, with 14 bases remaining between them. The CDR3 sequence is CASQSSAGNIQYF. CDR3 sequence (DNA): TGTGCCAGCCAATCCTCAGCGGGAAACATTCAGTACTTC.

The rearrangement joins TRBV28 to TRBJ1-6; D is undetermined. Trimming cost V 4 bases and J 10 bases, with 14 bases left between them. The CDR3 runs to 14 residues. Germline loops: CDR1 MDHEN, CDR2 SYDVKM. The CDR3 nucleotides read TGTGCCAGCAGTTCCCCTCCTAGCCAATCACCCCTCCACTTT. Its translation: CASSSPPSQSPLHF.

This chain joins TRBV11-2 and TRBJ2-5; D not resolved. The CDR3 totals 11 residues. Germline lookup yields CDR1 SGHAT and CDR2 FQNNGV. V lost 4 bases to trimming and J lost 5 bases, with 5 bases between them. The CDR3 nucleotides read TGTGCCAGCAGCTCTGCGGAGACCCAGTACTTC. Encoded protein: CASSSAETQYF.

The gene calls are TRBV7-3 and TRBJ2-2; D unclear. Germline loops: CDR1 SGHTA, CDR2 FQGTGA. This CDR3 comprises 14 residues. Trimming took off 2 bases at V and 4 bases at J, with 8 bases between the two ends. The DNA for the CDR3 is TGTGCCAGCAGCTTAGTGGGCGGCACCGGGGAGCTGTTTTTT. Amino acid sequence: CASSLVGGTGELFF.

V usage is TRBV9 and J usage is TRBJ2-3; D unresolved. The germline V and J ends were trimmed by 1 base and 2 bases, with 11 bases remaining between them. The germline CDR1 and CDR2 sequences are SGDLS and YYNGEE. The CDR3 is 15 residues long. CDR3 DNA: TGTGCCAGCAGCGTAAAGGGCAGAAACACAGATACGCAGTATTTT. Translation: CASSVKGRNTDTQYF.

This clone was counted between two and nine times. The chain links TRBV25-1 to TRBJ2-1, with 9 bases identical to TRBD2. Germline CDR1 reads MGHDK; CDR2 reads SYGVNS. CDR3 length equals 14 residues. After removal of 4 bases from V and 7 bases from J, the junction contained 5 bases not matched to a gene. This CDR3 reads CASSVSGRRNEQFF. The CDR3 region has the DNA TGTGCCAGCAGTGTTAGCGGGAGAAGGAATGAGCAGTTCTTC.

The rearrangement uses TRBV11-1 and TRBJ2-1; TRBD2 aligns across 13 bases. CDR3 length: 14 residues. The germline CDR1 and CDR2 sequences are SGHAT and FQDESV (reference sequence). The junction had 4 bases not matched to a gene; V was cut back by 9 bases and J by 5 bases. The CDR3 sequence: CASTSGRGHNEQFF. In nucleotides, the CDR3 is TGTGCCAGTACTAGCGGGAGGGGCCACAATGAGCAGTTCTTC.

The V call is TRBV5-1, the J call TRBJ2-3; possibly TRBD1 for D (6 bases). Per germline, CDR1 SGHRS and CDR2 YFSETQ. The CDR3 has 15 residues. Trimming took off 0 bases at V and 4 bases at J, with 12 bases between the two ends. CDR3 DNA: TGCGCCAGCAGCTTGGACAGTCCAGGGGCAGATACGCAGTATTTT. It translates to CASSLDSPGADTQYF. Variable domain in full (rest from reference TRBV5-1 and TRBJ2-3): KAGVTQTPRYLIKTRGQQVTLSCSPISGHRSVSWYQQTPGQGLQFLFEYFSETQRNKGNFPGRFSGRQFSNSRSEMNVSTLELGDSALYLCASSLDSPGADTQYFGPGTRLTVL.

The chain carries TRBV2 and TRBJ2-3; D is possibly TRBD2 (5 bases). Germline CDR1 is SNHLY and CDR2 is FYNNEI. Between the trimmed V and J ends, which lost 7 bases and 6 bases, there was a span of 17 bases. The length of the CDR3 is 14 residues. The CDR3 loop is CASTGSAGRDTQYF. The CDR3 DNA reads TGTGCCAGCACGGGTAGCGCGGGCCGGGATACGCAGTATTTT.

This chain connects TRBV4-1 to TRBJ2-7; no firm D call. This CDR3 is built from 14 residues. V was cut by 5 bases and J by 1 base, with 12 bases left in between. Germline lookup yields CDR1 MGHRA and CDR2 YSYEKL. The CDR3 spells CASSSADISYEQYF. CDR3 in DNA: TGCGCCAGCAGCTCCGCCGACATATCCTACGAGCAGTACTTC.

The chain carries TRBV6-6 and TRBJ1-6; tentative D call: TRBD1 (6 bases). The germline gives CDR1 MNHNY, CDR2 SVGAGI (reference sequence). Trimming removed 2 bases from V and 8 bases from J, with 13 bases in between. CDR3 length equals 15 residues. The CDR3 reads CASSYSRGGDSPLHF. The CDR3 nucleotides read TGTGCCAGCAGTTACAGCAGGGGAGGAGATTCACCCCTCCACTTT.

This clone has more than one count but fewer than ten. V usage is TRBV2 and J usage is TRBJ2-3, with 10 positions matching TRBD2. The V gene end was trimmed by 8 bases and the J gene end by 11 bases; junction bases not matched to a gene: 13. CDR3 length equals 14 residues. Germline CDR1 reads SNHLY; CDR2 reads FYNNEI. The chain's CDR3 is CASLPLAGVEGQYF. The CDR3 nucleotides are TGTGCCAGCCTACCCCTAGCGGGAGTCGAGGGGCAGTATTTT.

CDR3 coding DNA: TGCAGTGCTAGCCCCCGGGATGAGCAGTTCTTC. Translated: CSASPRDEQFF. The chain uses TRBV20-1 and TRBJ2-1, with D unresolved. The germline gives CDR1 DFQATT, CDR2 SNEGSKA (reference sequence). Trimming took off 3 bases at V and 8 bases at J, with 8 bases between the two ends. The CDR3 is made up of 11 amino acids.

V and J are TRBV28 and TRBJ1-1; a weak D match, TRBD1 (6 bases). CDR1 is MDHEN and CDR2 is SYDVKM in the germline V gene. This CDR3 is 13 amino acids long. Deletions cut 4 bases from V and 11 bases from J, with 17 bases between. The CDR3 here is CASSSTGTFPAFF. CDR3 in DNA: TGTGCCAGCAGTTCAACAGGGACCTTTCCCGCTTTCTTT.

The rearrangement joins TRBV30 to TRBJ2-7, with TRBD1 identical over 8 bases. The CDR3 sequence is 12 residues long. V shed 3 bases, J shed 6 bases, and the junction held 4 bases outside the gene matches. Germline CDR1 GTSNPN, CDR2 SVGIG (reference sequence). CDR3 residues: CAWRDRVGEQYF. In DNA, the CDR3 is TGTGCCTGGAGGGACAGGGTGGGCGAGCAGTACTTC. Full variable domain (remainder filled in from reference TRBV30 and TRBJ2-7): SQTIHQWPATLVQPVGSPLSLECTVEGTSNPNLYWYRQAAGRGLQLLFYSVGIGQISSEVPQNLSASRPQDRQFILSSKKLLLSDSGFYLCAWRDRVGEQYFGPGTRLTVT.

The chain has TRBV18 and TRBJ1-1, with 7 bases fitting TRBD1. Germline values: CDR1 KGHSH, CDR2 LQKENI. The CDR3 totals 11 residues. V shed 2 bases, J shed 11 bases, and the junction held 2 bases outside the gene matches. This chain's CDR3 is CASSPDRAAFF. The CDR3 nucleotides read TGTGCCAGCTCACCAGACAGGGCGGCTTTCTTT.

J is TRBJ1-1 and V is TRBV9; a weak D match, TRBD1 (6 bases). CDR3 size: 17 residues. Germline V gene sequence: CDR1 SGDLS, CDR2 YYNGEE. V was clipped by 0 bases and J by 3 bases, with 18 bases between them. CDR3 sequence (DNA): TGTGCCAGCAGCGTAGGAGGGGCAGGGGATATGGACACTGAAGCTTTCTTT. Its protein product is CASSVGGAGDMDTEAFF.

CDR3 in amino acids: CASGRRADLWFLDGYTF. The DNA of the CDR3 is TGTGCCAGCGGTCGGCGGGCAGACCTATGGTTCCTCGATGGCTACACCTTC. The gene calls are TRBV7-2 and TRBJ1-2, with D unresolved. The CDR3 has 17 amino acids. Trimming took 8 bases from V and 6 from J, leaving 28 bases between them. Germline V lookup: CDR1 SGHTA, CDR2 FQGNSA.

The chain employs TRBV10-2 and TRBJ1-2, with 12 bases that match TRBD1. Germline V gives CDR1 WSHSY, CDR2 SAAADI. The V segment lost 1 base and the J segment 2 bases; nucleotides outside the gene matches: 11. There are 19 residues in the CDR3. CDR3 coding DNA: TGCGCCAGCAGTGAGTTGATTGCCGGGACAGGGGGCTTAAACTATGGCTACACCTTC. Its protein is CASSELIAGTGGLNYGYTF.

This rearrangement joins TRBV5-1 to TRBJ1-1, with D tentatively TRBD1 (5 bases). V lost 5 bases to trimming and J lost 3 bases, with 11 bases between them. CDR1 and CDR2 from the germline V gene are SGHRS and YFSETQ. CDR3 length equals 13 residues. Written as DNA, the CDR3 is TGCGCCAGCAGGCCGGGACCGGACACTGAAGCTTTCTTT. Its translation is CASRPGPDTEAFF.

The V gene is TRBV7-2, the J gene TRBJ2-2; the D call may be TRBD1 or TRBD2 (5 bases each). CDR1 SGHTA and CDR2 FQGNSA come from the germline V gene. The CDR3 spans 14 residues. Between the trimmed V and J ends, which lost 5 bases and 6 bases, there was a span of 13 bases. CDR3 DNA sequence: TGTGCCAGCAGCCTGGGGGTCTATGCCGGGGAGCTGTTTTTT. It yields the protein CASSLGVYAGELFF. Full variable domain (outside the CDR3, taken from reference TRBV7-2 and TRBJ2-2): GAGVSQSPSNKVTEKGKDVELRCDPISGHTALYWYRQSLGQGLEFLIYFQGNSAPDKSGLPSDRFSAERTGGSVSTLTIQRTQQEDSAVYLCASSLGVYAGELFFGEGSRLTVL.

The CDR3 nucleotides are TGTGCCACCAAGGTGGGTAGCTCCATGAACACTGAAGCTTTCTTT. It codes for CATKVGSSMNTEAFF. This chain joins TRBV15 and TRBJ1-1; D not certain. This CDR3 spans 15 amino acids. Trimming stripped 7 bases from V and 0 bases from J, with 15 bases between. Germline CDR1 and CDR2: LNHNV and YYDKDF (reference sequence).

On this clone: Mismatch with germline at one junction end may stem from a read error. The chain is built from TRBV7-7 and TRBJ2-5; 9 positions agree with TRBD1. This CDR3 is built from 14 residues. CDR1 is SSHAT, CDR2 FNYEAQ, per germline (reference sequence). CDR3 nucleotide sequence: TGTGCTAGCAGCGTACAGGGGGCCGGGGAGACCCAGTACTTC. Its protein product is CASSVQGAGETQYF.

This clone was seen a handful of times. V and J are TRBV7-9 and TRBJ2-1; D not certain. This CDR3 spans 11 amino acids. With 1 base removed from V and 12 bases from J, the gap between germline ends came to 7 bases. Per germline, CDR1 SEHNR and CDR2 FQNEAQ (reference sequence). The chain's CDR3 is CASSLDERQFF. The CDR3, as DNA: TGTGCCAGCAGCTTAGATGAAAGGCAGTTCTTC.